The 12 T cell receptor beta chains reported below all come from one sample, sequenced in a study of T cells in Graves' hyperthyroidism and ophthalmopathy. Using RNA transcripts as the source, TCR beta CDR3 regions were amplified. First-round RT-PCR with HTBI primers amplified the TCR CDR3 region. TCRdb re-called the multiplex PCR reads with MiXCR, one entry per CDR3 protein. The sample includes some 490,000 distinct CDR3 sequences, approximately 23% seen only once; the top ten take less than 65%. Material for sequencing was blood. The receptor set was obtained from a woman in her seventies with Graves' ophthalmopathy.

This chain uses TRBV6-2 or TRBV6-3 with TRBJ1-5, with D possibly matching TRBD1 (5 bases). The germline CDR1 and CDR2 sequences are MNHEY and SVGEGT. CDR3 length equals 13 residues. The V and J ends lost 7 bases and 5 bases respectively, with 12 bases between them. The DNA for the CDR3 is TGTGCCAGCAATCGACAGACAGATCAGCCCCAGCATTTT. Encoded protein: CASNRQTDQPQHF.

This clonotype was observed many times. This chain joins TRBV12-3 or TRBV12-4 and TRBJ2-5, with 7 bases aligning to TRBD1. Trimming removed 3 bases from V and 3 bases from J; junction bases left unmatched: 4. CDR3 size: 14 residues. CDR3 in amino acids: CASSLTGSEETQYF. The CDR3 nucleotides read TGTGCCAGCAGTTTGACAGGGTCCGAAGAGACCCAGTACTTC.

This clonotype was seen ten or more times. The genes are TRBV12-5 and TRBJ1-5; D is possibly TRBD1 (5 bases). Per the germline V gene, CDR1 is LGHNT and CDR2 is FRNRAP. V was trimmed by 0 bases and J by 5 bases, leaving 20 bases between them. The CDR3 spans 18 residues. This CDR3 is CASGLVVITGPDHQPQHF. The DNA of the CDR3 is TGTGCTAGTGGTTTGGTTGTGATAACAGGACCCGATCATCAGCCCCAGCATTTT. Combining the CDR3 with reference TRBV12-5 and TRBJ1-5 gives the whole variable domain DARVTQTPRHKVTEMGQEVTMRCQPILGHNTVFWYRQTMMQGLELLAYFRNRAPLDDSGMPKDRFSAEMPDATLATLKIQPSEPRDSAVYFCASGLVVITGPDHQPQHFGDGTRLSIL.

This clonotype was counted only a few times. The chain has TRBV5-5 and TRBJ2-7; TRBD1 matches 8 bases. This CDR3 is built from 14 residues. Germline V gene sequence: CDR1 SGHKS, CDR2 YYEKEE (reference sequence). V lost 2 bases, J lost 4 bases, and 5 bases stayed unmatched. CDR3 sequence reads: CASSLGTGLYEQYF. The CDR3 DNA reads TGTGCCAGCAGCTTAGGGACAGGTCTTTACGAGCAGTACTTC. Complete variable domain (other parts from reference TRBV5-5 and TRBJ2-7): DAGVTQSPTHLIKTRGQQVTLRCSPISGHKSVSWYQQVLGQGPQFIFQYYEKEERGRGNFPDRFSARQFPNYSSELNVNALLLGDSALYLCASSLGTGLYEQYFGPGTRLTVT.

This clonotype was seen many times. The rearrangement joins TRBV3-1 to TRBJ1-1, with a possible D match to TRBD1 (5 bases). V lost 1 base and J 5 bases, leaving 11 bases between the germline ends. Germline CDR1 reads LGHDT; CDR2 reads YNNKEL (reference sequence). The CDR3 loop spans 14 amino acids. The CDR3 DNA follows: TGTGCCAGCAGCCAAGCTCAGGGAAGGACTGAAGCTTTCTTT. This translates into CASSQAQGRTEAFF.

The rearrangement uses TRBV19 and TRBJ2-1; 9 nucleotides match TRBD2. With 4 bases clipped from V and 8 bases from J, the junction kept 6 bases outside the gene matches. The CDR3 is 14 residues long. The germline V gene has CDR1 LNHDA and CDR2 SQIVND (reference sequence). In DNA, the CDR3 is TGTGCCAGTAGTAGTCTGCGGGAGGGGTATGAGCAGTTCTTC. Protein product: CASSSLREGYEQFF.

This clonotype was seen a handful of times. The chain employs TRBV18 and TRBJ2-6; D is possibly TRBD1 (5 bases). Trimming removed 3 bases at V and 2 bases at J, with 11 bases between. This CDR3 contains 16 residues. Germline V gene data show CDR1 as KGHSH and CDR2 as LQKENI. Here the CDR3 reads CASSPTGSAGANVLTF. Written as DNA, the CDR3 is TGTGCCAGCTCACCTACAGGATCGGCTGGGGCCAACGTCCTGACTTTC.

This clonotype has ten or more counts. The rearrangement links TRBV20-1 to TRBJ1-1; 8 nucleotides line up with TRBD1. Germline trimming cut 1 base from V and 7 bases from J; bases unmatched to any gene: 11. Germline CDR1 is DFQATT and CDR2 is SNEGSKA (reference sequence). The CDR3 has 15 amino acids. The CDR3 loop reads CSARVGRGHLFEAFF. For the CDR3, the DNA is TGCAGTGCTAGAGTGGGCAGGGGGCATTTGTTTGAAGCTTTCTTT.

This clonotype was observed many times. J is TRBJ2-1 and V is TRBV9, with a possible D match to TRBD1 (6 bases). The germline CDR1 and CDR2 sequences are SGDLS and YYNGEE. The ends were cut back, 0 bases at V and 5 bases at J, with 12 bases in the middle. The CDR3 consists of 15 residues. CDR3 DNA: TGTGCCAGCAGCGTAGGGCTCAGGGGCAACAATGAGCAGTTCTTC. Encoded protein: CASSVGLRGNNEQFF.

This clonotype occurred many times. The rearrangement uses TRBV28 and TRBJ2-1; either TRBD1 or TRBD2 may supply D (5 bases each). The CDR3 loop spans 13 amino acids. Trimming removed 4 bases at V and 10 bases at J, with 14 bases between. In germline, CDR1 is MDHEN, CDR2 SYDVKM. This CDR3 is CASSSGTANEQFF. The CDR3, as DNA: TGTGCCAGCAGTTCTGGGACCGCCAACGAGCAGTTCTTC.

This clonotype was observed a few times. The V call is TRBV20-1, the J call TRBJ2-3, with D tentatively TRBD2 (6 bases). Trimming left V 4 bases short and J 7 bases short, with 9 bases between. This CDR3 region has 11 residues. Germline V lookup: CDR1 DFQATT, CDR2 SNEGSKA (reference sequence). The DNA of the CDR3 is TGCAGTGCTACGGGACTGAATACGCAGTATTTT. Translating it yields CSATGLNTQYF.

The genes are TRBV5-1 and TRBJ2-1; the match to TRBD1 covers 9 bases. The CDR3 has 15 residues. Germline CDR1 reads SGHRS; CDR2 reads YFSETQ. J was trimmed by 6 bases and V by 0 bases; bases with no gene match: 4. The CDR3 is CASSLVQGAFNEQFF. CDR3 nucleotide sequence: TGCGCCAGCAGCTTGGTACAGGGGGCCTTCAATGAGCAGTTCTTC.